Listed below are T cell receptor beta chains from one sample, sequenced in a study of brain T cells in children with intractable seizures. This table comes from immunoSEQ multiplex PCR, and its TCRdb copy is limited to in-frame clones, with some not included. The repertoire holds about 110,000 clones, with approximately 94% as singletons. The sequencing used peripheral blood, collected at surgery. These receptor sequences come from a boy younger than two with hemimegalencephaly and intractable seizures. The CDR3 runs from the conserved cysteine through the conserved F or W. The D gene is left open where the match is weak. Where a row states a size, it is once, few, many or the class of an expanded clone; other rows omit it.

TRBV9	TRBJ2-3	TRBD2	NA	CASSVEGGWTSGSGDTQYF	TGTGCCAGCAGCGTAGAGGGGGGGTGGACTAGCGGGAGTGGAGATACGCAGTATTTT
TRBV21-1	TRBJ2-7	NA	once	CASSNPTLMREGPPFIDYEQYF	TGTGCCAGCAGCAATCCTACCCTTATGCGGGAGGGCCCGCCCTTCATCGATTACGAGCAGTACTTC
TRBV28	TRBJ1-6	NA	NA	CAWGNTLGGSYNSPLHF	TGTGCATGGGGAAACACTCTGGGGGGGTCCTATAATTCACCCCTCCACTTT
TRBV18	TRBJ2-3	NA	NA	CASLGTDTQYF	TGTGCCAGCTTGGGCACGGATACGCAGTATTTT
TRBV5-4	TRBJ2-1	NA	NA	CASSPRGPPAYNEQFF	TGTGCCAGCAGCCCTCGCGGACCGCCAGCCTACAATGAGCAGTTCTTC
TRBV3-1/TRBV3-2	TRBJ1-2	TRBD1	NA	CASSQGAGGAVNYGYTF	TGTGCCAGCAGCCAAGGGGCAGGGGGCGCGGTTAACTATGGCTACACCTTC
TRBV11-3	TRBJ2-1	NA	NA	CASSFKSHEQFF	TGTGCCAGCAGCTTCAAGAGCCATGAGCAGTTCTTC
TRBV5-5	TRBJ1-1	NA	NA	CASSLLQLYTEAFF	TGTGCCAGCAGCTTGTTACAGCTATACACTGAAGCTTTCTTT
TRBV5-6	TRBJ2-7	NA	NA	CASSLLVAASYEQYF	TGTGCCAGCAGCCTCCTAGTAGCGGCCTCCTACGAGCAGTACTTC
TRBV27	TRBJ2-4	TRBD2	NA	CASNIGELAGHLAKNIQYF	TGTGCCAGCAACATAGGTGAACTAGCGGGACACTTAGCCAAAAACATTCAGTACTTC
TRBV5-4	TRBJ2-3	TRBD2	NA	CASSLTSGSTDTQYF	TGTGCCAGCAGCTTGACTAGCGGGAGCACAGATACGCAGTATTTT
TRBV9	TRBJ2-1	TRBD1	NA	CASSVEDRGGNNEQFF	TGTGCCAGCAGCGTAGAGGACAGGGGGGGAAACAATGAGCAGTTCTTC
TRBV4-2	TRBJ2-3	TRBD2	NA	CASSLGLAGAGTDTQYF	TGTGCCAGCAGCCTGGGACTAGCGGGAGCGGGCACAGATACGCAGTATTTT
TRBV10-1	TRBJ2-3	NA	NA	CASSEGPGQSTDTQYF	TGCGCCAGCAGTGAGGGGCCCGGACAGAGCACAGATACGCAGTATTTT
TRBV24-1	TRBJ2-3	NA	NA	CATSDPSEGGDTQYF	TGTGCCACCAGTGACCCCTCCGAAGGGGGGGATACGCAGTATTTT
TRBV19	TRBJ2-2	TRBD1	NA	CASSSMGQAAGELFF	TGTGCCAGTAGCTCCATGGGACAGGCTGCCGGGGAGCTGTTTTTT
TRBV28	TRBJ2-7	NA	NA	CASSLLDGYYEQYF	TGTGCCAGCAGTTTACTTGACGGTTACTACGAGCAGTACTTC
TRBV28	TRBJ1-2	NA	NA	CASSLNQDRLFYGYTF	TGTGCCAGCAGTTTGAATCAGGACCGTTTGTTCTATGGCTACACCTTC
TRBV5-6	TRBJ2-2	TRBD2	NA	CASRLAGGGTGELFF	TGTGCCAGCAGACTAGCGGGAGGGGGCACCGGGGAGCTGTTTTTT
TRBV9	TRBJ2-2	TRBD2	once	CASSVSGVNTGELFF	TGTGCCAGCAGCGTTAGCGGGGTGAACACCGGGGAGCTGTTTTTT
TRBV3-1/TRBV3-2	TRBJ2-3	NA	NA	CASSHGTSPFTDTQYF	TGTGCCAGCAGCCACGGGACTTCTCCTTTCACAGATACGCAGTATTTT
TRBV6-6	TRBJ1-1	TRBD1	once	CASSLTGGEYTEAFF	TGTGCCAGCAGCCTGACAGGGGGCGAGTACACTGAAGCTTTCTTT
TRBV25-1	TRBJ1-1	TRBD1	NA	CASSSQGGFNTEAFF	TGTGCCAGCAGCTCCCAAGGGGGCTTTAACACTGAAGCTTTCTTT
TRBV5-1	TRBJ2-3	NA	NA	CASSGRGLDRVRTDTQYF	TGCGCCAGCAGCGGTCGGGGGTTAGACAGAGTGCGCACAGATACGCAGTATTTT
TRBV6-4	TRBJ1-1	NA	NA	CASSQQGGTEAFF	TGTGCCAGCAGTCAACAGGGCGGTACTGAAGCTTTCTTT
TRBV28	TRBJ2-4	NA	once	CATGPETKNIQYF	TGTGCCACAGGTCCAGAGACCAAAAACATTCAGTACTTC
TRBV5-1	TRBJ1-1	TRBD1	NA	CASSSYVGQRYMNTEAFF	TGCGCCAGCAGCTCCTACGTGGGACAGAGATACATGAACACTGAAGCTTTCTTT
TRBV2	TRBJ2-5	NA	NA	CASSEARRAAETQYF	TGTGCCAGCAGTGAAGCGCGGAGGGCGGCCGAGACCCAGTACTTC